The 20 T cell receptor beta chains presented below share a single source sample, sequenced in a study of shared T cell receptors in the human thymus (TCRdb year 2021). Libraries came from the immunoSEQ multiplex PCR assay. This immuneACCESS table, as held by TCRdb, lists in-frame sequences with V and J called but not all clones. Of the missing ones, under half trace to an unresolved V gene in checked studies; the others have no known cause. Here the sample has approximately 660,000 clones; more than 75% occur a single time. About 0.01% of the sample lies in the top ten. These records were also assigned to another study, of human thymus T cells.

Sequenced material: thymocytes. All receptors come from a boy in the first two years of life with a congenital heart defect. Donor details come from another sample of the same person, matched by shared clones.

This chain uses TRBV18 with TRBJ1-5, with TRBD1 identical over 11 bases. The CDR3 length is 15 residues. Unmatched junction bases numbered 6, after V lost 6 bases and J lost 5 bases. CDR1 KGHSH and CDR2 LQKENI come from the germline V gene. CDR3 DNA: TGTGCCAGCTCGCGCGGGACAGGGGGGGATCAGCCCCAGCATTTT. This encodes CASSRGTGGDQPQHF.

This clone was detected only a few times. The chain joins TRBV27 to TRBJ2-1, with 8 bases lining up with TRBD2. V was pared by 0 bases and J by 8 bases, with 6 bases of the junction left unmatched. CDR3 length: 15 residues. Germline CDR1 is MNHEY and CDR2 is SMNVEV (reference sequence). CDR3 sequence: CASSLSRTAGDEQFF. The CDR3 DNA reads TGTGCCAGCAGTTTATCTAGGACAGCGGGGGATGAGCAGTTCTTC.

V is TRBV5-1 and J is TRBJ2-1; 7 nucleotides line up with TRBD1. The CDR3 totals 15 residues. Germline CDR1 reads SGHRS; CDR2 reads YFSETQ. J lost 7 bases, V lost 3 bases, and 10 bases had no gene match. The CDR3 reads CASSWTPGQPNEQFF. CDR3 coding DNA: TGCGCCAGCAGCTGGACCCCGGGACAGCCTAATGAGCAGTTCTTC.

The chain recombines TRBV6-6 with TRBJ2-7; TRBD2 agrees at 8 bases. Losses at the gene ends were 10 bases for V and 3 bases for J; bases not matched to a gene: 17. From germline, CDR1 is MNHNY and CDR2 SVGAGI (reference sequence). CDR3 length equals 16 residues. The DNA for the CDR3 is TGTGCCACTGCCCTTAGGAGGACTAGCACGGACTACGAGCAGTACTTC. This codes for CATALRRTSTDYEQYF.

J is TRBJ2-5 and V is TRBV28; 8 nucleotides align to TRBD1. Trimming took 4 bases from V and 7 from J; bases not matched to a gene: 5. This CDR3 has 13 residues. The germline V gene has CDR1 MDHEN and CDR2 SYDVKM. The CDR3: CASSSQGVRTQYF. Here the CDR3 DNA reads TGTGCCAGCAGTTCACAGGGGGTAAGGACCCAGTACTTC.

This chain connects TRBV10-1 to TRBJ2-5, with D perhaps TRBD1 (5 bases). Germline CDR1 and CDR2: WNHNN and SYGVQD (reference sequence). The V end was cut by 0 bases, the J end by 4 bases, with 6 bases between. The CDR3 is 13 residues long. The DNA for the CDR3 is TGCGCCAGCAGTGAGTCGGGGCGAGAGACCCAGTACTTC. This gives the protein CASSESGRETQYF.

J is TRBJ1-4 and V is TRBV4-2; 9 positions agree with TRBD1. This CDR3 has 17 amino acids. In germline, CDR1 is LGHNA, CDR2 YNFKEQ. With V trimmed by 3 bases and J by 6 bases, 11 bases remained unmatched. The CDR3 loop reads CASSQPLGTGPYEKLFF. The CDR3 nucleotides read TGTGCCAGCAGCCAGCCCCTCGGGACAGGGCCCTATGAAAAACTGTTTTTT.

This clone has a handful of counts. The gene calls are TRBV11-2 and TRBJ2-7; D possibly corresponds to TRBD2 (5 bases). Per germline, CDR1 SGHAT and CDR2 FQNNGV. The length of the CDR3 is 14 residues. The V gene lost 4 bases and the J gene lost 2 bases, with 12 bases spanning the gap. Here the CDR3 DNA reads TGTGCCAGCAGCTGGACTGATAGACCCTACGAGCAGTACTTC. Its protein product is CASSWTDRPYEQYF.

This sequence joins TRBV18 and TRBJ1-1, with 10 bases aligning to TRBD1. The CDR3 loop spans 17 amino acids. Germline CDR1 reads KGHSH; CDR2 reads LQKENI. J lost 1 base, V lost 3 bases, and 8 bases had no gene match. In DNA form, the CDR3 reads TGTGCCAGCTCACCGGTATCGCGGGACAGGGGGAACACTGAAGCTTTCTTT. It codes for CASSPVSRDRGNTEAFF.

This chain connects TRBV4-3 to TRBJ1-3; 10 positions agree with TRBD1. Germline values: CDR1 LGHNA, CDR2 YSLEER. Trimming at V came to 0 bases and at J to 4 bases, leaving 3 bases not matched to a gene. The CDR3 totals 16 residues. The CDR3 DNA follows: TGCGCCAGCAGCCAAGAGGGGGGACAGGGGGGAAACACCATATATTTT. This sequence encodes CASSQEGGQGGNTIYF.

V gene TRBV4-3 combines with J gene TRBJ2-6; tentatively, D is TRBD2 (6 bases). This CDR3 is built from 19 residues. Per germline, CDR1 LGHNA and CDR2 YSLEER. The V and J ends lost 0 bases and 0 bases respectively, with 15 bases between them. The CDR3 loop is CASSQDRRAGHSGANVLTF. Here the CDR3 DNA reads TGCGCCAGCAGCCAAGATCGGAGAGCGGGCCACTCTGGGGCCAACGTCCTGACTTTC.

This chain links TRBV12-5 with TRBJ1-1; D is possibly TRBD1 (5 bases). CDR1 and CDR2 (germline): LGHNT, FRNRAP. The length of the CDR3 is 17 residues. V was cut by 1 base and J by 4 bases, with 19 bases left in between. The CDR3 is CASGLGRQRGLFTEAFF. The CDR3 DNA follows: TGTGCTAGTGGTTTGGGACGACAGCGCGGTCTCTTCACTGAAGCTTTCTTT. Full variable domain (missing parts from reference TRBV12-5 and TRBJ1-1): DARVTQTPRHKVTEMGQEVTMRCQPILGHNTVFWYRQTMMQGLELLAYFRNRAPLDDSGMPKDRFSAEMPDATLATLKIQPSEPRDSAVYFCASGLGRQRGLFTEAFFGQGTRLTVV.

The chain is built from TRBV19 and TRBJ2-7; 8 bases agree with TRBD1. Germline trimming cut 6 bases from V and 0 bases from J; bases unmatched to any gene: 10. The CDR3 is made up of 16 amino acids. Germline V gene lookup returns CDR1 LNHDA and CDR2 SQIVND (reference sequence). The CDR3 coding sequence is TGTGCCAGTAGCCGGCACGGACAGGGCCTCTCCTACGAGCAGTACTTC. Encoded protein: CASSRHGQGLSYEQYF.

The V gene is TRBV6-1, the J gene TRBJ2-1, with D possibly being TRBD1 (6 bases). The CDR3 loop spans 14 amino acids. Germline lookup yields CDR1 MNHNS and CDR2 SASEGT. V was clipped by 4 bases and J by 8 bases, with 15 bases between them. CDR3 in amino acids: CASSGPQGRDEQFF. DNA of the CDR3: TGTGCCAGCAGTGGACCCCAGGGGCGGGATGAGCAGTTCTTC.

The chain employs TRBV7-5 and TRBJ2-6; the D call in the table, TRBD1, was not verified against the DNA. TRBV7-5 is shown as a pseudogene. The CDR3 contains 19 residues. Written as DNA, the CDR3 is TGTGTCAGAAGCACAGGACAGGGGGCGACCCACTCTGGGGCCAACGTCCTGACTTTC. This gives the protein CVRSTGQGATHSGANVLTF.

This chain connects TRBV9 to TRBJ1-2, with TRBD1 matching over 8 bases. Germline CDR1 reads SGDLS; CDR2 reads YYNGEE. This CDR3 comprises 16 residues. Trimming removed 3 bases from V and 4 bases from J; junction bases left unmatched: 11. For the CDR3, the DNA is TGTGCCAGCAGCGGAGGACCGACAGGGGAGGGCTATGGCTACACCTTC. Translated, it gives CASSGGPTGEGYGYTF.

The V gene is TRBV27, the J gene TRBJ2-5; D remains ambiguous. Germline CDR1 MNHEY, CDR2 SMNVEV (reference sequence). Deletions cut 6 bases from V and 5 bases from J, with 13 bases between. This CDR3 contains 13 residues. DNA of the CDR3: TGTGCCAGCAGAGTCCGGGTCGGGGAGACCCAGTACTTC. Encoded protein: CASRVRVGETQYF.

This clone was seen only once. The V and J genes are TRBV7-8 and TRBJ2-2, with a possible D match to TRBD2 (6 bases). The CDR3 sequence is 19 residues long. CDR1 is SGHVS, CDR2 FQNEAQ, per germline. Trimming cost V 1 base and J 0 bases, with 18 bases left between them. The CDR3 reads CASSLGPVDRGANTGELFF. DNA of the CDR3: TGTGCCAGCAGCTTAGGGCCCGTAGACCGCGGGGCGAACACCGGGGAGCTGTTTTTT.

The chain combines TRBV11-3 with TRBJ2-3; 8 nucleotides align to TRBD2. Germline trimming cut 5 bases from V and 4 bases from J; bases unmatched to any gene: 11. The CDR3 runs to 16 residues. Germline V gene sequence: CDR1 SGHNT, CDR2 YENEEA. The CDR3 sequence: CASSPGAAGGADTQYF. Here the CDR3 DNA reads TGTGCCAGCAGCCCCGGGGCGGCGGGGGGCGCAGATACGCAGTATTTT.

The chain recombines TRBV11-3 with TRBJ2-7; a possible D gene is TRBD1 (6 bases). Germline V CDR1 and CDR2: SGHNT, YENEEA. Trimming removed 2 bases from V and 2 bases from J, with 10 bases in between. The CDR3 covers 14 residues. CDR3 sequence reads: CASSLPGQTYEQYF. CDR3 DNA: TGTGCCAGCAGCTTACCAGGACAGACCTACGAGCAGTACTTC.